The present TCR beta chain was sequenced within a study of T cell responses to AZD1222 COVID-19 vaccine. Findings and caveats of the study: Spike as a whole was targeted by vaccine-associated CD4 TCRs, dominant at 160-218 and 743-854. Unmutated variant regions are reportedly targeted by nearly half of spike-specific TCRs. Donors in the cohort were predominantly white British and more often female, and clonal diversity was possibly underestimated.

The CDR3 sequence is 15 residues long. Trimming shortened V by 0 bases and J by 4 bases, and 15 bases separated the two germline ends. The V gene's germline CDR1 is SQVTM and CDR2 ANQGSEA. As concerns this clone: The antigen remains unidentified.

The assay was immunoSEQ multiplex PCR, and TCRdb's table has in-frame clones only and misses some. The table lists roughly 140,000 clones, around 87% of them singletons. The rearrangement links TRBV29-1 to TRBJ1-1, with D possibly matching TRBD1 (5 bases). The TCR was taken from an adult who received the AZD1222 COVID-19 vaccine. Here the sequenced sample was peripheral blood, taken 28 days after the second AZD1222 dose. CDR3 sequence: CSVEDSAGRVTEAFF. The CDR3 DNA follows: TGCAGCGTTGAAGATAGTGCAGGGAGGGTCACTGAAGCTTTCTTT. The full variable domain, completed using reference TRBV29-1 and TRBJ1-1, is SAVISQKPSRDICQRGTSLTIQCQVDSQVTMMFWYRQQPGQSLTLIATANQGSEATYESGFVIDKFPISRPNLTFSTLTVSNMSPEDSSIYLCSVEDSAGRVTEAFFGQGTRLTVV.